This TCR beta chain was found in a study of early stage breast cancer tumors. The germline CDR1 and CDR2 sequences are MNHNS and SASEGT. The CDR3 is 16 residues long. V trimming: 4 bases; J trimming: 0 bases; junction bases outside the gene matches: 7. Libraries were prepared by immunoSEQ multiplex PCR; TCRdb keeps only in-frame clonotypes and omits some of them. Of about 36,000 clones in the sample, around 70% were seen once. The TCR sequence derives from a person in their sixties or seventies with breast cancer. Sequences were obtained from blood. The chain joins TRBV6-1 to TRBJ1-1, with 8 bases aligning to TRBD1. The CDR3 protein is CASSVARGLMNTEAFF. Written as DNA, the CDR3 is TGTGCCAGCAGTGTTGCCAGGGGGCTGATGAACACTGAAGCTTTCTTT.